This T cell receptor beta chain was observed in a study of T cell changes during pregnancy in multiple sclerosis. This table comes from immunoSEQ multiplex PCR, and its TCRdb copy is limited to in-frame clones, with some not included. The table has about 60,000 clones, around 93% seen once; the top ten hold 0.76%. V shed 1 base and J shed 7 bases, with 13 bases lying between them. Germline CDR1 LNHDA, CDR2 SQIVND (reference sequence). The CDR3 consists of 14 residues. This chain joins TRBV19 and TRBJ1-2; possibly TRBD1 for D (5 bases). This clonotype was obtained from a female donor with multiple sclerosis, enrolled in a pregnancy study. Sequenced here: CD4+ T cells from peripheral blood mononuclear cells, sampled in the first trimester of pregnancy. The CDR3 reads CASSIGAGPGGYTF. In DNA form, the CDR3 reads TGTGCCAGTAGTATAGGAGCAGGGCCGGGTGGCTACACCTTC.